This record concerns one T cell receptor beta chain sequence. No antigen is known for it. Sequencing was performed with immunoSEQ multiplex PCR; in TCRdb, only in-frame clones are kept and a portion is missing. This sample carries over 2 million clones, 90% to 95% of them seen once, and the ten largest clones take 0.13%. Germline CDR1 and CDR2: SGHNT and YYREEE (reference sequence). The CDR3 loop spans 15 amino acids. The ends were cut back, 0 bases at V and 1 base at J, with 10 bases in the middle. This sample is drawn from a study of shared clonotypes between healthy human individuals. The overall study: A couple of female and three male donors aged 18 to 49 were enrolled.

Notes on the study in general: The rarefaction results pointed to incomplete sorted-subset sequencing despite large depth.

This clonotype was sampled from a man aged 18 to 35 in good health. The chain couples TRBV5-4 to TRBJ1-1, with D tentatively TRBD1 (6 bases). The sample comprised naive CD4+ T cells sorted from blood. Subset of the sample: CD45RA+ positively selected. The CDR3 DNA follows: TGTGCCAGCAGCTTGGCCGGGACACCGAACACTGAAGCTTTCTTT. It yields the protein CASSLAGTPNTEAFF.